This TCR beta chain was documented in a study of beta chain features in type 1 diabetes. Study background: What patients shared with healthy donors was a similar profile of age, gender and cell yields. Findings and caveats of the study: Possible PCR preference for shorter templates applied equally to patients and controls.

Reverse transcribing all isolated RNA meant expressed TCRB transcripts were sequenced. The table came from immunoSEQ multiplex PCR; TCRdb's copy has only in-frame clones and leaves some out. The table includes about 250,000 clones, around 14% detected once. This CDR3 is built from 15 residues. Germline V gene lookup returns CDR1 SGHRS and CDR2 YFSETQ. Trimming took 4 bases from V and 0 from J; bases not matched to a gene: 6. Note on this clone: Antigen unknown.

CD4+ cells of the naive, central memory, regulatory and stem cell-like memory types were sorted via CD45RO/CCR7/CD25/CD127/CD95/CD27. The TCR originated in a woman aged 35 to 49 in good health. Sequencing was performed on naive CD4+ T cells from blood. The rearrangement joins TRBV5-1 to TRBJ1-1, with 7 positions matching TRBD1. The CDR3 protein is CASSRPGQMNTEAFF. As DNA, the CDR3 is TGCGCCAGCAGCCGTCCGGGACAGATGAACACTGAAGCTTTCTTT.